This T cell receptor beta chain was identified in a study of CD8 T cells in ankylosing spondylitis. This clonotype was observed at least ten times. TCRdb redid the calling of the 5' RACE reads with MiXCR, one entry per CDR3 protein. The sample lists some 30,000 distinct CDR3 sequences; 7.2% were seen once. This CDR3 region has 14 residues. In germline, CDR1 is MDHEN, CDR2 SYDVKM. V lost 3 bases and J lost 8; bases outside the gene matches: 7. The sequence was obtained from a male donor with ankylosing spondylitis or in good health (not recorded which). The chain joins TRBV28 to TRBJ1-2; 9 bases line up with TRBD1. Specimen: blood, either unsorted or a sorted T cell fraction (not recorded which). CDR3 bases: TGTGCCAGCAGTTTGGGGCGTGGGACAGGGGGCTACACCTTC. Protein product: CASSLGRGTGGYTF.